This T cell receptor (beta chain) was obtained from a study of shared clonotypes between healthy human individuals. General observations from the study: Relative to their counterparts shared across all four donors, non-shared clonotypes exhibited diminished generation probabilities. It was expected that sequencing depth would affect clonotype sharing among donors.

The sorted-subset replicate PCRs were given 150 to 250 ng DNA, which is 31,000 or so T cell genomes. Data came from immunoSEQ multiplex PCR; TCRdb stores just in-frame clones and leaves some out. The sample carries about 2.1 million clones, under 95% recorded once. This CDR3 is 16 amino acids long. V was trimmed by 1 base and J by 0 bases, leaving 13 bases between them. Germline assignment: CDR1 SGHTA and CDR2 FQGNSA. Terminally differentiated effector memory CD45RA+ cells were excluded by CCR7 positive selection of CD45RO-negative cells. Points on this clone: Its specificity is not known.

Source material: naive CD8+ T cells from PBMCs. V gene TRBV7-2 combines with J gene TRBJ2-7, with D possibly being TRBD2 (7 bases). The receptor's source is a young man in good health. Some clones in this sample may be carry-over from other donors' samples. The CDR3 bases are TGTGCCAGCAGCTTAGGCGTAGGGGGGGTCTCCTACGAGCAGTACTTC. Translating it yields CASSLGVGGVSYEQYF.